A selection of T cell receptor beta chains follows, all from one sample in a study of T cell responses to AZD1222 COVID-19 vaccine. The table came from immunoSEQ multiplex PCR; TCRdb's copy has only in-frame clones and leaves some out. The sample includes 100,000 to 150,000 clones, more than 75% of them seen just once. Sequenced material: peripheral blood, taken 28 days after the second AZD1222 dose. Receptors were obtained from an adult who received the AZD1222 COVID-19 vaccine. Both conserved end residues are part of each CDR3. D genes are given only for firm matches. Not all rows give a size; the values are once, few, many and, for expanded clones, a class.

CDR3 DNA: TGTGCCAGCAGTCTTCCGACAGGGGTCCCCCTTGAAAAACTGTTTTTT
CDR3 protein: CASSLPTGVPLEKLFF
J gene: TRBJ1-4
CDR3 length: 16
V gene: TRBV28
D gene: TRBD1
clone size: .

CDR3 DNA: TGTGCCAGCAGTGATGGACAGGGGAACACTGAAGCTTTCTTT
CDR3 protein: CASSDGQGNTEAFF
J gene: TRBJ1-1
CDR3 length: 14
V gene: TRBV6-1
D gene: TRBD1
clone size: .

CDR3 DNA: TGTGCCAGCAGTTACTCGACGTGGGGCGAAAGTGAAAAACTGTTTTTT
CDR3 protein: CASSYSTWGESEKLFF
J gene: TRBJ1-4
CDR3 length: 16
V gene: TRBV6-5
D gene: .
clone size: .

CDR3 DNA: TGTGCCAGCAGCTTGGGACTAGGGATAATCTACGAGCAGTACTTC
CDR3 protein: CASSLGLGIIYEQYF
J gene: TRBJ2-7
CDR3 length: 15
V gene: TRBV5-5
D gene: .
clone size: .

CDR3 DNA: TGTGCCTGGAGTGTATTTCGTACAGGGGGCAGCTATGGCTACACCTTC
CDR3 protein: CAWSVFRTGGSYGYTF
J gene: TRBJ1-2
CDR3 length: 16
V gene: TRBV30
D gene: TRBD1
clone size: few

CDR3 DNA: TGTGCCAGCAGTCGGACAGGGTTCGATGCAACTAATGAAAAACTGTTTTTT
CDR3 protein: CASSRTGFDATNEKLFF
J gene: TRBJ1-4
CDR3 length: 17
V gene: TRBV28
D gene: TRBD1
clone size: .

CDR3 DNA: TGTGCCAGCAGCTTTCTGGAAGGGAACACTGAAGCTTTCTTT
CDR3 protein: CASSFLEGNTEAFF
J gene: TRBJ1-1
CDR3 length: 14
V gene: TRBV7-8
D gene: .
clone size: .

CDR3 DNA: TGTGCCAGTAGCCCACTAGCAAGGGAGACCCAGTACTTC
CDR3 protein: CASSPLARETQYF
J gene: TRBJ2-5
CDR3 length: 13
V gene: TRBV19
D gene: .
clone size: .

CDR3 DNA: TGTGCCAGTAGTAAAGGGAGCGGGAGTGGGGGCGGCACAGATACGCAGTATTTT
CDR3 protein: CASSKGSGSGGGTDTQYF
J gene: TRBJ2-3
CDR3 length: 18
V gene: TRBV19
D gene: TRBD2
clone size: .

CDR3 DNA: TGTGCCAGCAGTTACTCGCACCCCGACTCTGGAAACACCATATATTTT
CDR3 protein: CASSYSHPDSGNTIYF
J gene: TRBJ1-3
CDR3 length: 16
V gene: TRBV6-5
D gene: .
clone size: once

CDR3 DNA: TGTGCCAGCCGGGACAGACCCTACGAGCAGTACTTC
CDR3 protein: CASRDRPYEQYF
J gene: TRBJ2-7
CDR3 length: 12
V gene: TRBV2
D gene: TRBD1
clone size: .

CDR3 DNA: TGTGCCAGCAGTTACTCCCAGACCTACAATGAGCAGTTCTTC
CDR3 protein: CASSYSQTYNEQFF
J gene: TRBJ2-1
CDR3 length: 14
V gene: TRBV6-5
D gene: .
clone size: once

CDR3 DNA: TGCGCCAGCAGCCAAGGCCCGCAGACAGCGTTCAGCTCCTACGAGCAGTACTTC
CDR3 protein: CASSQGPQTAFSSYEQYF
J gene: TRBJ2-7
CDR3 length: 18
V gene: TRBV4-1
D gene: .
clone size: few

CDR3 DNA: TGTGCCAGCAGCATCGATCGGGGACGAGACACCATATATTTT
CDR3 protein: CASSIDRGRDTIYF
J gene: TRBJ1-3
CDR3 length: 14
V gene: TRBV27
D gene: .
clone size: .

CDR3 DNA: TGTGCCAGTAACCCCCTCCCTACAGGTGAGCAGTTCTTC
CDR3 protein: CASNPLPTGEQFF
J gene: TRBJ2-1
CDR3 length: 13
V gene: TRBV19
D gene: .
clone size: .

CDR3 DNA: TGTGCCAGCAGCTACAGACAGGGATATGGCTACACCTTC
CDR3 protein: CASSYRQGYGYTF
J gene: TRBJ1-2
CDR3 length: 13
V gene: TRBV7-3
D gene: TRBD1
clone size: .

CDR3 DNA: TGTGCCAGCAGCCCTAGGGTGCCGGGACCATACAATGAGCAGTTCTTC
CDR3 protein: CASSPRVPGPYNEQFF
J gene: TRBJ2-1
CDR3 length: 16
V gene: TRBV11-3
D gene: .
clone size: .

CDR3 DNA: TGCGCCAGCAGCTTGGCACCCTACAGGGAACGAAACACCATATATTTT
CDR3 protein: CASSLAPYRERNTIYF
J gene: TRBJ1-3
CDR3 length: 16
V gene: TRBV5-1
D gene: .
clone size: once

CDR3 DNA: TGTGCCAGCAGACTTCACAAGGAGAGAGGTGAAAAACTGTTTTTT
CDR3 protein: CASRLHKERGEKLFF
J gene: TRBJ1-4
CDR3 length: 15
V gene: TRBV3-1/TRBV3-2
D gene: .
clone size: .

CDR3 DNA: TGTGCCAGCAGCCGGAGCCCAGGATCTTCACCCCTCCACTTT
CDR3 protein: CASSRSPGSSPLHF
J gene: TRBJ1-6
CDR3 length: 14
V gene: TRBV16
D gene: .
clone size: .

CDR3 DNA: TGTGCCAGCAGCAAAGTCGGTTTCCTTAGTAGCGGGAGTAGCGGGGAGCTGTTTTTT
CDR3 protein: CASSKVGFLSSGSSGELFF
J gene: TRBJ2-2
CDR3 length: 19
V gene: TRBV21-1
D gene: .
clone size: .

CDR3 DNA: TGTGCCACTAGCGAAATAAATGGAAACACCATATATTTT
CDR3 protein: CATSEINGNTIYF
J gene: TRBJ1-3
CDR3 length: 13
V gene: TRBV6-5
D gene: .
clone size: .

CDR3 DNA: TGCAGTGCTAGTTTGGGAGGGACACCTTATAGCAATCAGCCCCAGCATTTT
CDR3 protein: CSASLGGTPYSNQPQHF
J gene: TRBJ1-5
CDR3 length: 17
V gene: TRBV20-1
D gene: .
clone size: .

CDR3 DNA: TGTGCCAGCAGCTTAATGGTAGGGGCTGAAGCTTTCTTT
CDR3 protein: CASSLMVGAEAFF
J gene: TRBJ1-1
CDR3 length: 13
V gene: TRBV7-2
D gene: .
clone size: .

CDR3 DNA: TGTGCCAGCAGGTACAGGGAGAACACTGAAGCTTTCTTT
CDR3 protein: CASRYRENTEAFF
J gene: TRBJ1-1
CDR3 length: 13
V gene: TRBV6-2/TRBV6-3
D gene: .
clone size: .

CDR3 DNA: TGCAGCGTTGCGTGGACTAGCGGCGACGAGCAGTACTTC
CDR3 protein: CSVAWTSGDEQYF
J gene: TRBJ2-7
CDR3 length: 13
V gene: TRBV29-1
D gene: TRBD2
clone size: .

CDR3 DNA: TGCGCCAGCAGTGAGTCGGGGTCTCAGCAATACAATGAGCAGTTCTTC
CDR3 protein: CASSESGSQQYNEQFF
J gene: TRBJ2-1
CDR3 length: 16
V gene: TRBV10-1
D gene: .
clone size: .

CDR3 DNA: TGCGCCAGCAGCCAATACCCCCAGGGGGGCTCTGGAAACACCATATATTTT
CDR3 protein: CASSQYPQGGSGNTIYF
J gene: TRBJ1-3
CDR3 length: 17
V gene: TRBV4-1
D gene: TRBD1
clone size: few

CDR3 DNA: TGTGCCAGCAGCTCCGACAGGGGATGGCTTGGCTACACCTTC
CDR3 protein: CASSSDRGWLGYTF
J gene: TRBJ1-2
CDR3 length: 14
V gene: TRBV9
D gene: TRBD1
clone size: .

CDR3 DNA: TGCGCCAGCAGCCAAGATCAGGTTAGGTCTGAAGCTTTCTTT
CDR3 protein: CASSQDQVRSEAFF
J gene: TRBJ1-1
CDR3 length: 14
V gene: TRBV4-1
D gene: .
clone size: .

CDR3 DNA: TGTGCCAGCAGCTCCTCAGGGGGACCGCCCCAGCATTTT
CDR3 protein: CASSSSGGPPQHF
J gene: TRBJ1-5
CDR3 length: 13
V gene: TRBV7-6
D gene: TRBD1
clone size: .

CDR3 DNA: TGTGCCTGGAGTGTACGAGGGGCCGGGATGAACACTGAAGCTTTCTTT
CDR3 protein: CAWSVRGAGMNTEAFF
J gene: TRBJ1-1
CDR3 length: 16
V gene: TRBV30
D gene: .
clone size: .

CDR3 DNA: TGCGCCAGCAGCCAAGATCGGCCAGGGGGCGAACCTAACCAGCCCCAGCATTTT
CDR3 protein: CASSQDRPGGEPNQPQHF
J gene: TRBJ1-5
CDR3 length: 18
V gene: TRBV4-1
D gene: TRBD1
clone size: .

CDR3 DNA: TGTGCCAGCAGTTACTTGGGACAGGGGGGTTCACCCCTCCACTTT
CDR3 protein: CASSYLGQGGSPLHF
J gene: TRBJ1-6
CDR3 length: 15
V gene: TRBV6-2/TRBV6-3
D gene: TRBD1
clone size: .

CDR3 DNA: TGTGCCAGCAGTATTGCTAGCGAGACTGAGCAGTTCTTC
CDR3 protein: CASSIASETEQFF
J gene: TRBJ2-1
CDR3 length: 13
V gene: TRBV2
D gene: .
clone size: .